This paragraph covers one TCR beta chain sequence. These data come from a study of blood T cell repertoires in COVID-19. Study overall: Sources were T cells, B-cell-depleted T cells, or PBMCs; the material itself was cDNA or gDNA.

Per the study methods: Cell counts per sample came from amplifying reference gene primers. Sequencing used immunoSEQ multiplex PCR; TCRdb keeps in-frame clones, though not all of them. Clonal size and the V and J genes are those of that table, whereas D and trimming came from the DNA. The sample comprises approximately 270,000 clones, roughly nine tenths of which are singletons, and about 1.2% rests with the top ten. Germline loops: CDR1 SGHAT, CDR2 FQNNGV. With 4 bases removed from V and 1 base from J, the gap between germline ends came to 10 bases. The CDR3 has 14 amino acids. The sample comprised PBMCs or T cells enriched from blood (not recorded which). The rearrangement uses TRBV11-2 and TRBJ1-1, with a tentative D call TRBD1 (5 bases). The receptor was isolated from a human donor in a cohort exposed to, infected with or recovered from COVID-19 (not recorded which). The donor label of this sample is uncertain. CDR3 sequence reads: CASSSTQGNTEAFF. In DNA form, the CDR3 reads TGTGCCAGCAGCTCTACCCAGGGGAACACTGAAGCTTTCTTT.